The present TCR beta chain was sequenced within a study of T cells in Graves' hyperthyroidism and ophthalmopathy. The overall study: At initial diagnosis, before any treatment had begun, peripheral blood was obtained.

General study findings and limits: Most expanded thyroid clonotypes above 0.001 recurred in blood.

Trimming took off 4 bases at V and 1 base at J, with 8 bases between the two ends. There are 14 residues in the CDR3. The V gene's germline CDR1 is SGHKS and CDR2 YYEKEE (reference sequence). From RNA transcripts, TCR beta CDR3 regions were amplified. HTBI primers were used for first-round RT-PCR of the TCR CDR3. TCRdb re-analysed the multiplex PCR reads in MiXCR, keeping a single row per CDR3 protein. This sample has 200,000 to 250,000 distinct CDR3 sequences; less than 20% occur once, and the top ten carry roughly 49%. This clonotype was seen a few times. No antigen is known for it. This could be a read error, since a much larger clone is one nucleotide away. Because the CDR3 is missing its conserved closing phenylalanine or tryptophan, this is likely a read error. Graves' hyperthyroidism qualified as stable when ophthalmopathy did not progress within 18 months.

This clonotype was obtained from a woman aged 50 to 60 with Graves' hyperthyroidism. Sequences were obtained from blood. The gene calls are TRBV5-5 and TRBJ2-2; D call uncertain. CDR3 nucleotide sequence: TGTGCCAGCAGCCTTGACTGGAACACCGGGGAGCTGTTTCTT. The encoded protein is CASSLDWNTGELFL.